Following are 5 T cell receptor beta chains from one sample sequenced in a study of blood T cell repertoires in COVID-19. Sequencing used immunoSEQ multiplex PCR; TCRdb keeps in-frame clones, though not all of them. The sample yields over 150,000 clones, approximately 79% seen once. The sample consisted of peripheral blood. The receptors shown here come from a woman aged 45-59 years with acute or convalescent COVID-19.

The chain couples TRBV18 to TRBJ1-6; 8 nucleotides line up with TRBD1. Looked up from germline, CDR1 is KGHSH and CDR2 is LQKENI. CDR3 length equals 13 residues. Losses at the gene ends were 6 bases for V and 10 bases for J; bases not matched to a gene: 5. The chain's CDR3 is CASSQTGESPLHF. The CDR3 DNA is TGTGCCAGCTCCCAGACAGGGGAATCACCCCTCCACTTT.

The rearrangement uses TRBV28 and TRBJ1-4; 8 nucleotides line up with TRBD1. J gave up 6 bases and V 9 bases, and 6 bases lay outside the gene matches. In germline, CDR1 is MDHEN, CDR2 SYDVKM. This CDR3 has 13 amino acids. The CDR3 loop reads CASKQGEHEKLFF. CDR3 DNA sequence: TGTGCCAGTAAACAGGGGGAACATGAAAAACTGTTTTTT.

This chain's CDR3 is CASSLGDRYYGYTF. The CDR3 nucleotides are TGTGCCAGCAGCTTGGGGGACAGGTACTATGGCTACACCTTC. The rearrangement joins TRBV5-4 to TRBJ1-2, with 8 positions matching TRBD1. J was trimmed by 3 bases and V by 0 bases; bases with no gene match: 1. The CDR3 is made up of 14 amino acids. Germline assignment: CDR1 SGHNT and CDR2 YYREEE (reference sequence).

The chain has TRBV28 and TRBJ1-1, with D maybe TRBD1 (5 bases). The CDR3 contains 15 residues. Germline V gene sequence: CDR1 MDHEN, CDR2 SYDVKM. The V end was cut by 5 bases, the J end by 3 bases, with 16 bases between. CDR3 region: CASSGAGLWDTEAFF. The CDR3 region has the DNA TGTGCCAGCAGTGGCGCAGGGTTGTGGGACACTGAAGCTTTCTTT.

The chain has TRBV6-6 and TRBJ1-2, with D perhaps TRBD1 (6 bases). The CDR3 runs 14 residues. With 6 bases removed from V and 8 bases from J, the gap between germline ends came to 19 bases. Germline assignment: CDR1 MNHNY and CDR2 SVGAGI (reference sequence). CDR3 sequence (DNA): TGTGCCAGCAGGCCGACAGGAGAGGTCTACGGCTACACCTTC. It specifies CASRPTGEVYGYTF.